A selection of T cell receptor beta chains follows, all from one sample in a study of cytomegalovirus exposure and HLA in healthy donors. TCRdb's table, derived via immunoSEQ multiplex PCR, lists solely in-frame clones and lacks some. The sample carries about 180,000 clones, about 79% recorded once. The sequencing sample was made of PBMCs. The source is a man between 18 and 29 years old in good health and CMV-seronegative. Each CDR3 is given with its conserved first and last residue. Fields, in order: D gene, clone size, V gene, J gene, CDR3 DNA, CDR3 protein. D genes are given only for firm matches. Clone size is shown for a subset of rows, as once, few, many or a class of expanded clone.

>NA|NA|TRBV6-1|TRBJ1-2
TGTGCCAGCAGTGAGTCAGGGCGTGAGGGCTACACCTTC
CASSESGREGYTF
>TRBD1|NA|TRBV19|TRBJ1-1
TGTGCCAGTAGTATCCCATCACAGGGGAGGAACACTGAAGCTTTCTTT
CASSIPSQGRNTEAFF
>NA|NA|TRBV27|TRBJ1-2
TGTGCCAGCAGTTCGCCTCCACACCTCTATGGCTACACCTTC
CASSSPPHLYGYTF
>TRBD1|few|TRBV7-6|TRBJ1-1
TGTGCCAGCAGCCCCCTGGGGACAGGGCCCAGCACTGAAGCTTTCTTT
CASSPLGTGPSTEAFF
>NA|NA|TRBV27|TRBJ1-3
TGTGCCAGCAGCCCCCTAAACTCTGGAAACACCATATATTTT
CASSPLNSGNTIYF
>NA|NA|TRBV28|TRBJ2-7
TGTGCCAGCAGTTTCCCACCTAGATGGGAGCAGTACTTC
CASSFPPRWEQYF
>TRBD1|NA|TRBV27|TRBJ2-7
TGTGCCAGCAGTTTAGGACAGGTTGGCTACGAGCAGTACTTC
CASSLGQVGYEQYF
>TRBD2|few|TRBV5-1|TRBJ2-3
TGCGCCAGCAGCTCTAGCGGAGACACAGATACGCAGTATTTT
CASSSSGDTDTQYF
>TRBD1|NA|TRBV10-3|TRBJ1-2
TGTGCCATCAACACCGGGACAGCTAACTATGGCTACACCTTC
CAINTGTANYGYTF
>NA|NA|TRBV5-5|TRBJ2-1
TGTGCCAGCAGCTCTACCCAGGAAACTTACAATGAGCAGTTCTTC
CASSSTQETYNEQFF
>NA|NA|TRBV6-1|TRBJ1-5
TGTGCCAGCAGTGAAGGCTTGGCACAATATAGCAATCAGCCCCAGCATTTT
CASSEGLAQYSNQPQHF
>NA|NA|TRBV18|TRBJ2-7
TGTGCCAGCTCACCAAGGGGGACCTGGGGGGGAGCTTCCTACGAGCAGTACTTC
CASSPRGTWGGASYEQYF
>NA|NA|TRBV5-1|TRBJ2-7
TGCGCCAGCAGCCGCTACGGTACAGGGTTCTACGAGCAGTACTTC
CASSRYGTGFYEQYF
>NA|NA|TRBV10-1|TRBJ1-1
TGCGCCAGCAGTGGAGACGGGGACACCACTGAAGCTTTCTTT
CASSGDGDTTEAFF
>TRBD2|NA|TRBV5-1|TRBJ2-3
TGCGCCAGCAGCTTGGGGCTAGCGGGGATTGATACGCAGTATTTT
CASSLGLAGIDTQYF
>NA|NA|TRBV9|TRBJ2-7
TGTGCCAGCAGCTCGTACTCAGGGAGCGGGGAGCAGTACTTC
CASSSYSGSGEQYF
>NA|NA|TRBV30|TRBJ1-2
TGTGCCTGGAGTCCGTGGGGAGAAGGCTACACCTTC
CAWSPWGEGYTF
>TRBD1|NA|TRBV30|TRBJ2-7
TGTGCCTGGAGTCAGACAGGGGAGTACGAGCAGTACTTC
CAWSQTGEYEQYF
>NA|NA|TRBV10-3|TRBJ1-5
TGTGCCATCAGTGAGACAGGCAATCAGCCCCAGCATTTT
CAISETGNQPQHF
>NA|few|TRBV9|TRBJ2-2
TGTGCCAGCAGCGTAGGACAGGTACTGAACACCGGGGAGCTGTTTTTT
CASSVGQVLNTGELFF
>NA|NA|TRBV5-5|TRBJ1-5
TGTGCCAGCAGCTCTGGGGCCGGTCAGGGTCAGCCCCAGCATTTT
CASSSGAGQGQPQHF
>NA|few|TRBV11-2|TRBJ1-1
TGTGCCAGCAGCGCAATGACAGTTCTGAACACTGAAGCTTTCTTT
CASSAMTVLNTEAFF